One and the same sample provided the 32 T cell receptor beta chains below, sequenced in a study of CD8+CD57+ T cells in acquired aplastic anemia. The patients chosen for sequencing had shown expansion of CD8+CD57+ cells (detected by flow cytometry). Using genomic DNA as the template, TCR beta VDJ and CDR3 profiling was carried out. From the reads, TCRdb called clonotypes with MiXCR, one entry per CDR3 protein. The data show approximately 250,000 distinct CDR3 sequences, with approximately 80% seen just once and 40% to 50% held by the top ten. Sequences were obtained from sorted CD4+, CD8+, or CD8+CD57+ T cells (not recorded which) from PBMCs. All receptors come from a human donor with aplastic anemia.

The chain uses TRBV11-3 and TRBJ2-5, with a possible D match to TRBD2 (5 bases). The CDR3 sequence is 14 residues long. Germline CDR1 reads SGHNT; CDR2 reads YENEEA. V shed 1 base and J shed 1 base, with 7 bases lying between them. The CDR3 sequence: CASSLAGCQETQYF. For the CDR3, the DNA is TGTGCCAGCAGCTTAGCGGGGTGCCAAGAGACCCAGTACTTC. Looking up the rest from reference TRBV11-3 and TRBJ2-5 gives the full variable domain: EAGVVQSPRYKIIEKKQPVAFWCNPISGHNTLYWYLQNLGQGPELLIRYENEEAVDDSQLPKDRFSAERLKGVDSTLKIQPAELGDSAVYLCASSLAGCQETQYFGPGTRLLVL.

CDR3 sequence: CASSQFLEHTQYF. Here the CDR3 DNA reads TGTGCCAGCAGCCAATTCTTAGAACATACGCAGTATTTT. V gene TRBV9 combines with J gene TRBJ2-3; the D is unclear. CDR1 SGDLS and CDR2 YYNGEE come from the germline V gene. Deletions cut 4 bases from V and 7 bases from J, with 13 bases between. The CDR3 consists of 13 residues.

Comment on this clonotype: The CDR3 end shows no conserved phenylalanine or tryptophan, and so a read error is likely. The chain combines TRBV29-1 with TRBJ1-5, with D perhaps TRBD1 (6 bases). Germline values: CDR1 SQVTM, CDR2 ANQGSEA. CDR3 length: 13 amino acids. Trimming took off 4 bases at V and 3 bases at J, with 10 bases between the two ends. The CDR3 here is CSVATGLNQPQHS. The CDR3 DNA sequence: TGCAGCGTTGCGACAGGCCTCAATCAGCCCCAGCATTCT.

With respect to this clonotype: No conserved phenylalanine or tryptophan ends this CDR3, so it is likely a read error. The DNA is omitted, as the CDR3 cannot be located on it reliably, and the CDR3 follows TCRdb's listing. The chain recombines TRBV2 with TRBJ2-7; TRBD2, the table's D call, was not compared with the DNA. Germline V gene data show CDR1 as SNHLY and CDR2 as FYNNEI. Both ends counted, the CDR3 spans 15 residues. The CDR3 sequence: CASSELETVLYEQCP.

V is TRBV7-8 and J is TRBJ2-3; D not resolved. Trimming cost V 3 bases and J 10 bases, with 17 bases left between them. This CDR3 region has 14 residues. Germline V gene sequence: CDR1 SGHVS, CDR2 FQNEAQ. The CDR3 protein is CASSFARGPDAQYF. DNA of the CDR3: TGTGCCAGCAGCTTTGCTCGAGGCCCCGATGCGCAGTATTTT.

There are a few counts of this clonotype. This chain links TRBV24-1 with TRBJ2-1; D is uncertain. The V gene's germline CDR1 is KGHDR and CDR2 SFDVKD. CDR3 length: 10 residues. V was shortened by 4 bases and J by 6 bases, with 0 bases between the two germline ends. For the CDR3, the DNA is TGTGCCACCAGTGACAATGAGCAGTTCTTC. Residues: CATSDNEQFF.

This clonotype occurred a few times. This chain uses TRBV7-8 with TRBJ1-1; D uncertain. The CDR3 spans 15 residues. Germline V gene data show CDR1 as SGHVS and CDR2 as FQNEAQ. Deletions cut 0 bases from V and 12 bases from J, with 20 bases between. The CDR3 region has the DNA TGTGCCAGCAGCTTAGCGGGAGGTCGCAATACGCAGTCTTTCTTT. It yields the protein CASSLAGGRNTQSFF.

Concerning this clonotype itself: A much larger clone lies one base from this, so it may be a read error. Because it lacks the conserved phenylalanine or tryptophan at the end, this CDR3 is likely a read error. It is unclear where the CDR3 begins or ends on the DNA, so no DNA is shown, and the CDR3 is as TCRdb lists it. The chain is built from TRBV9 and TRBJ2-3; the table's D call TRBD1 went unverified against the DNA. Germline V CDR1 and CDR2: SGDLS, YYNGEE. Ends included, the CDR3 has 13 residues. CDR3 sequence: CASSVGGQSTETL.

This clonotype showed up just once. J is TRBJ2-7 and V is TRBV7-8, with D tentatively TRBD2 (5 bases). Germline V gene sequence: CDR1 SGHVS, CDR2 FQNEAQ. V was trimmed by 5 bases and J by 8 bases, leaving 22 bases between them. This CDR3 comprises 15 residues. This CDR3 is CASSELADLLAQQYF. As DNA, the CDR3 is TGTGCCAGCAGCGAGCTAGCAGACCTGCTAGCCCAGCAGTACTTC.

This chain joins TRBV10-3 and TRBJ2-1; 8 nucleotides line up with TRBD1. V lost 6 bases and J lost 7; bases outside the gene matches: 8. Looked up from germline, CDR1 is ENHRY and CDR2 is SYGVKD. CDR3 length equals 14 residues. This CDR3 reads CAISLPGGGNEQFF. DNA for the CDR3: TGTGCCATCAGCCTACCAGGGGGCGGGAATGAGCAGTTCTTC.

V usage is TRBV5-1 and J usage is TRBJ2-5; D might be TRBD1 (5 bases). V was trimmed by 4 bases and J by 1 base, leaving 11 bases between them. The CDR3 extends over 14 amino acids. The germline V gene encodes CDR1 SGHRS and CDR2 YFSETQ. CDR3 DNA sequence: TGCGCCAGCAGCCTCCCGGACACCCAAGAGACCCAGTACTTC. This encodes CASSLPDTQETQYF.

The chain recombines TRBV7-2 with TRBJ1-2, with a possible D match to TRBD1 (6 bases). From germline, CDR1 is SGHTA and CDR2 FQGNSA. The V end was cut by 6 bases, the J end by 10 bases, with 27 bases between. The CDR3 runs 16 residues. The CDR3 region has the DNA TGTGCCAGCAGTATAGCGGGGGGGGCAACATCGCATGACTACACCTTC. Translating it yields CASSIAGGATSHDYTF.

The rearrangement joins TRBV9 to TRBJ2-3; no definite D call. Germline CDR1 is SGDLS and CDR2 is YYNGEE. The CDR3 totals 14 residues. Trimming shortened V by 0 bases and J by 14 bases, and 19 bases separated the two germline ends. The CDR3 spells CASSVAADTQNLYF. Written as DNA, the CDR3 is TGTGCCAGCAGCGTAGCGGCAGATACGCAGAATTTGTATTTT.

The chain combines TRBV11-3 with TRBJ2-4, with unresolved D. CDR1 and CDR2 from the germline V gene are SGHNT and YENEEA. The CDR3 is 12 amino acids. Trimming shortened V by 0 bases and J by 12 bases, and 9 bases separated the two germline ends. The CDR3 nucleotides are TGTGCCAGCAGCTTAGATCTGAAAAGTCAGTACTTC. Its translation is CASSLDLKSQYF.

The chain carries TRBV7-9 and TRBJ1-1, with a possible D match to TRBD1 (6 bases). V lost 4 bases, J lost 13 bases, and 19 bases lay in between. Germline V gene data show CDR1 as SEHNR and CDR2 as FQNEAQ (reference sequence). CDR3 length: 13 amino acids. DNA of the CDR3: TGTGCCAGCAGCTCAGGGGTTACGGGACGACATTTCTTT. The encoded protein is CASSSGVTGRHFF.

As concerns this clonotype: As the CDR3 is not closed by the conserved phenylalanine or tryptophan, this likely results from a read error. Because the CDR3's place on the DNA is in doubt, the DNA is left out and the CDR3 is given as listed by TCRdb. This chain uses TRBV2 with TRBJ2-5; TRBD1 is the table's D call and was not checked against the DNA. The CDR3 is 14 amino acids in total, end residues counted. The germline gives CDR1 SNHLY, CDR2 FYNNEI. This CDR3 reads CATGRGGTHATQYV.

V gene TRBV2 combines with J gene TRBJ2-5, with D unresolved. In germline, CDR1 is SNHLY, CDR2 FYNNEI. The CDR3 loop spans 13 amino acids. V was pared by 5 bases and J by 9 bases, with 16 bases between. The CDR3 loop is CASSTFDSDAQYF. As DNA, the CDR3 is TGTGCCAGCAGTACCTTCGACTCCGACGCCCAGTACTTC.

This clonotype was detected only a few times. A much larger clonotype is one base distant, so this may be a read error. The J gene is TRBJ1-3, the V gene TRBV9, with a possible D match to TRBD1 (5 bases). Germline CDR1 SGDLS, CDR2 YYNGEE. The V gene lost 7 bases and the J gene lost 8 bases, with 19 bases spanning the gap. The CDR3 length is 14 residues. DNA for the CDR3: TGTGCCAGCGGCGAGGGACGGGGAAGACACACCATATATTTT. Translating gives CASGEGRGRHTIYF. Full variable domain (missing parts from reference TRBV9 and TRBJ1-3): DSGVTQTPKHLITATGQRVTLRCSPRSGDLSVYWYQQSLDQGLQFLIQYYNGEERAKGNILERFSAQQFPDLHSELNLSSLELGDSALYFCASGEGRGRHTIYFGEGSWLTVV.

With respect to this clonotype: Lacking the conserved final phenylalanine or tryptophan, this CDR3 likely reflects a read error. Because the CDR3's place on the DNA is in doubt, the DNA is left out and the CDR3 is given as listed by TCRdb. This chain links TRBV7-9 with TRBJ2-2; the table assigns TRBD2, which was not confirmed against the DNA. The CDR3 sequence runs 12 residues, both termini included. CDR1 and CDR2 from the germline V gene are SEHNR and FQNEAQ (reference sequence). CDR3 loop: CASSFVRSGGSY.

The chain uses TRBV9 and TRBJ1-6; no clear D gene. This CDR3 spans 16 amino acids. Germline CDR1 is SGDLS and CDR2 is YYNGEE. The V end was cut by 3 bases, the J end by 16 bases, with 26 bases between. In DNA form, the CDR3 reads TGTGCCAGCAGCGCTAGTTCCCGCGGCTACACCTTCCCTCTCCACTTT. Translating gives CASSASSRGYTFPLHF.

Of note for this clonotype: A read error may produce the germline difference seen at one junction end. J is TRBJ1-5 and V is TRBV7-9; TRBD1 is a possible D gene (6 bases). The germline gives CDR1 SEHNR, CDR2 FQNEAQ (reference sequence). The CDR3 spans 13 residues. The CDR3 spells CASSPTGTQPQPF. The CDR3 DNA sequence: TGTGCCAGCAGCCCCACAGGGACTCAGCCCCAGCCGTTT.

About this clonotype itself: Germline is not matched at one junction end, which may reflect a read error. This sequence joins TRBV5-1 and TRBJ1-3; D possibly corresponds to TRBD1 (5 bases). The CDR3 sequence is 14 residues long. CDR1 SGHRS and CDR2 YFSETQ come from the germline V gene. CDR3 bases: TGTGCCAGCAGCCTTACTAGCGCAGGGAGCACCATATATTTT. Its protein product is CASSLTSAGSTIYF.

The chain uses TRBV11-3 and TRBJ1-6; a possible D gene is TRBD1 (5 bases). Between the trimmed V and J ends, which lost 0 bases and 14 bases, there was a span of 8 bases. Per the germline V gene, CDR1 is SGHNT and CDR2 is YENEEA. CDR3 length: 12 amino acids. The CDR3 nucleotides are TGTGCCAGCAGCTTAGATCTGACAGCCCTCCACTTT. Translated: CASSLDLTALHF. The complete variable domain, with remaining parts taken from reference TRBV11-3 and TRBJ1-6, reads EAGVVQSPRYKIIEKKQPVAFWCNPISGHNTLYWYLQNLGQGPELLIRYENEEAVDDSQLPKDRFSAERLKGVDSTLKIQPAELGDSAVYLCASSLDLTALHFGNGTRLTVT.

The V gene is TRBV5-6, the J gene TRBJ2-5; D is ambiguous. The germline V gene has CDR1 SGHDT and CDR2 YYEEEE. The CDR3 is 14 amino acids. V was pared by 4 bases and J by 2 bases, with 12 bases between. CDR3 in amino acids: CASSMDGKQETQYF. The CDR3 DNA reads as TGTGCCAGCAGCATGGACGGTAAGCAAGAGACCCAGTACTTC. The full variable domain, its missing parts supplied by reference TRBV5-6 and TRBJ2-5, is DAGVTQSPTHLIKTRGQQVTLRCSPKSGHDTVSWYQQALGQGPQFIFQYYEEEERQRGNFPDRFSGHQFPNYSSELNVNALLLGDSALYLCASSMDGKQETQYFGPGTRLLVL.

This clonotype was recorded once. This is likely a read error, given that the CDR3 carries no conserved phenylalanine or tryptophan at its end. No DNA is shown, since the ends of the CDR3 on it are uncertain; the CDR3 is the one TCRdb lists. The CDR3: CASSLAGGRETLY. The gene calls are TRBV7-8 and TRBJ1-1. The CDR3 comprises 13 residues, both ends counted. Looked up from germline, CDR1 is SGHVS and CDR2 is FQNEAQ.

As to this clonotype: Since the CDR3 does not end with the conserved phenylalanine or tryptophan, this likely comes from a read error. The DNA is left out, because the CDR3 cannot be placed on it with certainty; the CDR3 is given as TCRdb lists it. The rearrangement links TRBV24-1 to TRBJ2-6. Germline CDR1 and CDR2: KGHDR and SFDVKD. The CDR3 is 8 residues long, counting both termini. The CDR3: CATSFLSS.

This chain links TRBV19 with TRBJ2-2; D is unclear. This CDR3 has 13 residues. Germline values: CDR1 LNHDA, CDR2 SQIVND (reference sequence). The V and J ends lost 6 bases and 7 bases respectively, with 12 bases between them. In nucleotides, the CDR3 is TGTGCCAGTAGCCCTTCACGAGACGGGGAGCTGTTTTTT. This codes for CASSPSRDGELFF.

The rearrangement uses TRBV10-3 and TRBJ2-7; 9 nucleotides agree with TRBD1. This CDR3 is 16 amino acids long. The trim removed 0 bases at V and 6 bases at J, leaving 9 bases unmatched. CDR1 ENHRY and CDR2 SYGVKD come from the germline V gene. The CDR3 is CAISESGTGFDGEQYF. The CDR3 DNA reads as TGTGCCATCAGTGAGTCGGGGACAGGGTTTGATGGCGAGCAGTACTTC.

About this clonotype: One end of the junction does not line up with germline, which may come from a read error. The J gene is TRBJ1-1, the V gene TRBV7-8; D unclear. Per germline, CDR1 SGHVS and CDR2 FQNEAQ. The CDR3 covers 14 residues. The chain's CDR3 is CASSLAGENDKHYF. In DNA, the CDR3 is TGTGCCAGCAGCTTAGCCGGGGAGAACGATAAACATTACTTT.

Comments on this clonotype: One end of the junction is discordant with germline, which a read error may explain. The rearrangement uses TRBV15 and TRBJ1-5; D is unresolved. CDR3 size: 13 residues. Per germline, CDR1 LNHNV and CDR2 YYDKDF (reference sequence). In DNA form, the CDR3 reads TGTGCCACCAGCAGAGATCTGAATCAGCCCCCGCATTTT. Protein: CATSRDLNQPPHF.

With regard to this clonotype: The CDR3 carries no conserved terminal phenylalanine or tryptophan, so it likely arises from a read error. No DNA is shown, since the ends of the CDR3 on it are uncertain; the CDR3 is the one TCRdb lists. This chain connects TRBV7-9 to TRBJ2-2; the D call in the table, TRBD1, was not verified against the DNA. Inclusive of both ends, the CDR3 amounts to 13 amino acids. CDR1 is SEHNR, CDR2 FQNEAQ, per germline (reference sequence). The CDR3 here is CASSGKDTVGPAL.

A remark on this clonotype: Lacking the conserved final phenylalanine or tryptophan, this CDR3 likely reflects a read error. No DNA is shown, since the ends of the CDR3 on it are uncertain; the CDR3 is the one TCRdb lists. The genes are TRBV7-9 and TRBJ2-3; TRBD1, the D gene given by the table, was not confirmed from the DNA. Germline loops: CDR1 SEHNR, CDR2 FQNEAQ (reference sequence). Ends included, the CDR3 has 13 residues. CDR3 residues: CASGFQRSGAHDE.